The clone carrying this T cell receptor beta chain has at least ten counts. Antigen specificity is unknown. The CDR3 runs to 14 residues. The germline V gene has CDR1 SQVTM and CDR2 ANQGSEA. V lost 1 base and J lost 5, with 11 bases in between. UMIs were added to TCR cDNA along with a universal primer site when it was made by 5'RACE template switching. TCRdb itself ran the 5' RACE reads through MiXCR, one entry per CDR3 protein. The table shows a few hundred thousand distinct CDR3 sequences, with 3.5% to 4.5% occurring only once. This entry is derived from a study of T cells after yellow fever vaccination. Study-level information: Preparation of the low-cell-number fractions used SMART-Seq v4 Ultra Low Input. Overall study findings and caveats: The appearance of a small share of clonotypes in both CD4 and CD8 compartments was observed. Re-detected after boosting: most primary clones, 96% of CD4 and 88% of CD8.

The sequence was collected from a man younger than 35 who received the YFV17D yellow fever vaccine. The chain combines TRBV29-1 with TRBJ1-4; perhaps TRBD1 as D (5 bases). This specimen was PBMCs, taken 15 days after the yellow fever booster vaccination. CDR3 amino acids: CSVEVRGLNEKLFF. The CDR3 nucleotides read TGCAGCGTTGAAGTTAGGGGACTCAATGAAAAACTGTTTTTT.